The source of this T cell receptor (beta chain) is a study of T cell responses to AZD1222 COVID-19 vaccine. This CDR3 is 19 amino acids long. CDR1 and CDR2 from the germline V gene are SGHRS and YFSETQ. V shed 3 bases and J 4 bases; nucleotides not matched to a gene: 11. Profiling relied on immunoSEQ multiplex PCR, and the TCRdb table lists in-frame clones only, not all of them. The table lists around 130,000 clones, about 88% of them singletons. The sample in question was peripheral blood, obtained on day 0 of AZD1222 vaccination. The rearrangement joins TRBV5-1 to TRBJ2-1; 15 nucleotides align to TRBD2. The receptor was isolated from an adult in good health. The CDR3 bases are TGCGCCAGCAGCTCCGGACTAGCGGGAGGGCCCGATTTATACAATGAGCAGTTCTTC. Its translation: CASSSGLAGGPDLYNEQFF.